The 30 T cell receptor beta chains below were found in one sample sequenced in a study of early T cells in non-severe SARS-CoV-2 infection. MiXCR, applied by TCRdb to the 5' RACE reads, yields one record per CDR3 protein. This sample has over 45,000 distinct CDR3 sequences, with over 12% found just once. The sample here was whole blood, taken at baseline. These receptor sequences come from an adult who was a healthcare worker with PCR-confirmed SARS-CoV-2 infection or an uninfected control (not recorded which).

This clonotype was recorded a few times. The rearrangement links TRBV29-1 to TRBJ2-2; TRBD1 might be the D (6 bases). The CDR3 is 14 residues long. With 4 bases removed from V and 1 base from J, the gap between germline ends came to 10 bases. The germline gives CDR1 SQVTM, CDR2 ANQGSEA. The CDR3 spells CSVGQDMNTGELFF. For the CDR3, the DNA is TGCAGCGTTGGACAGGACATGAACACCGGGGAGCTGTTTTTT.

The chain combines TRBV3-1 with TRBJ2-7; D may be TRBD1 or TRBD2 (5 bases each). The CDR3 extends over 15 amino acids. The germline V gene encodes CDR1 LGHDT and CDR2 YNNKEL (reference sequence). Trimming took 4 bases from V and 2 from J, leaving 15 bases between them. CDR3 coding DNA: TGTGCCAGCAGCCCCAGCCTAGAGGGGACCTACGAGCAGTACTTC. Protein: CASSPSLEGTYEQYF.

The sample holds a few counts of this clonotype. The rearrangement joins TRBV29-1 to TRBJ2-2, with unresolved D. The CDR3 totals 14 residues. Trimming shortened V by 6 bases and J by 2 bases, and 13 bases separated the two germline ends. Germline V gene lookup returns CDR1 SQVTM and CDR2 ANQGSEA. The CDR3 DNA follows: TGCAGCGTGGTCGTCCTCTCCAACACCGGGGAGCTGTTTTTT. Amino acids: CSVVVLSNTGELFF.

This clonotype appeared many times. In DNA, the CDR3 is TGTGCCAGCTCACCAGGGAGCAGGGTCGACTTTGCTCACACTGAAGCTTTCTTT. Encoded protein: CASSPGSRVDFAHTEAFF. The V gene is TRBV18, the J gene TRBJ1-1, with D perhaps TRBD1 (5 bases). This CDR3 is built from 18 residues. V lost 2 bases and J 3 bases, leaving 22 bases between the germline ends. From germline, CDR1 is KGHSH and CDR2 LQKENI.

The gene calls are TRBV2 and TRBJ2-1; 8 bases map to TRBD2. The CDR3 has 15 amino acids. V gave up 6 bases and J gave up 1 base; unmatched junction bases: 5. CDR1 and CDR2 (germline): SNHLY, FYNNEI. CDR3 region: CASRERGYSYNEQFF. CDR3 in DNA: TGTGCCAGCAGAGAGCGGGGGTATTCCTACAATGAGCAGTTCTTC.

The chain is built from TRBV7-2 and TRBJ2-5, with D unclear. The CDR3 covers 15 residues. V was pared by 2 bases and J by 1 base, with 11 bases between. Germline assignment: CDR1 SGHTA and CDR2 FQGNSA. CDR3 sequence reads: CASSLHGHFQETQYF. In DNA, the CDR3 is TGTGCCAGCAGCTTACATGGGCACTTCCAAGAGACCCAGTACTTC.

This clonotype was recorded a few times. The genes are TRBV30 and TRBJ2-7; D unresolved. The germline gives CDR1 GTSNPN, CDR2 SVGIG (reference sequence). There are 16 residues in the CDR3. V gave up 5 bases and J gave up 0 bases, with 20 bases separating them. This chain's CDR3 is CAWYAPWALSSYEQYF. DNA for the CDR3: TGTGCCTGGTATGCCCCCTGGGCCCTAAGCTCCTACGAGCAGTACTTC.

This chain connects TRBV11-2 to TRBJ2-1, with TRBD1 matching 8 bases. With V trimmed by 5 bases and J by 9 bases, 3 bases remained unmatched. Per the germline V gene, CDR1 is SGHAT and CDR2 is FQNNGV. This CDR3 contains 12 residues. CDR3 in DNA: TGTGCCAGCAGCGAGACAGGGGTTGAGCAGTTCTTC. Its protein is CASSETGVEQFF.

The J gene is TRBJ2-7, the V gene TRBV11-1, with 7 nucleotides matching TRBD1. Germline loops: CDR1 SGHAT, CDR2 FQDESV (reference sequence). J lost 4 bases, V lost 5 bases, and 8 bases had no gene match. CDR3 length equals 14 residues. The CDR3 reads CASSATGTVYEQYF. DNA of the CDR3: TGTGCCAGCAGCGCGACAGGGACGGTATACGAGCAGTACTTC.

This clonotype was picked up many times. The rearrangement joins TRBV5-1 to TRBJ1-2, with D possibly matching TRBD1 (5 bases). The germline V gene encodes CDR1 SGHRS and CDR2 YFSETQ. V lost 4 bases to trimming and J lost 6 bases, with 10 bases between them. The CDR3 length is 12 residues. The CDR3: CASSEDSHGYTF. As DNA, the CDR3 is TGCGCCAGCAGCGAAGACAGCCATGGCTACACCTTC.

This clonotype was detected a few times. The chain couples TRBV14 to TRBJ1-1; the match to TRBD1 covers 10 bases. There are 17 residues in the CDR3. Unmatched junction bases numbered 8, after V lost 1 base and J lost 3 bases. The V gene's germline CDR1 is SGHDN and CDR2 FVKESK. CDR3 DNA: TGTGCCAGCAGCCAAGGACCGACAGGGGGCAGGTACACTGAAGCTTTCTTT. Translation: CASSQGPTGGRYTEAFF.

This chain links TRBV5-1 with TRBJ2-1, with 11 bases matching TRBD2. This CDR3 contains 15 residues. The trim removed 4 bases at V and 8 bases at J, leaving 8 bases unmatched. The germline V gene has CDR1 SGHRS and CDR2 YFSETQ. CDR3 loop: CASSRGSGGGDEQFF. Here the CDR3 DNA reads TGCGCCAGCAGCCGTGGTAGCGGGGGGGGCGATGAGCAGTTCTTC.

In this sample, this clonotype turned up many times. The V gene is TRBV2, the J gene TRBJ2-7, with D perhaps assigned TRBD1 or TRBD2 (6 bases each). V lost 6 bases and J 0 bases, leaving 15 bases between the germline ends. Germline CDR1 and CDR2: SNHLY and FYNNEI. This CDR3 has 15 amino acids. CDR3 bases: TGTGCCAGCAGCCCCGAGGGGGGTACCTCCTACGAGCAGTACTTC. Its protein is CASSPEGGTSYEQYF.

This clonotype was observed at least ten times. This chain connects TRBV12-3 or TRBV12-4 to TRBJ2-4; 8 positions match TRBD1. V shed 5 bases, J shed 8 bases, and the junction held 8 bases outside the gene matches. The CDR3 length is 14 residues. The CDR3 here is CASSRRQGLDIQYF. The DNA of the CDR3 is TGTGCCAGCAGTCGAAGACAGGGGTTAGACATTCAGTACTTC.

The V and J genes are TRBV28 and TRBJ2-3; D gene uncertain. CDR3 length: 15 residues. Germline values: CDR1 MDHEN, CDR2 SYDVKM. Trimming took off 6 bases at V and 0 bases at J, with 13 bases between the two ends. Here the CDR3 DNA reads TGTGCCAGCAGGGTGCTAGACCCAAGCACAGATACGCAGTATTTT. Protein sequence: CASRVLDPSTDTQYF. Variable domain in full (rest from reference TRBV28 and TRBJ2-3): DVKVTQSSRYLVKRTGEKVFLECVQDMDHENMFWYRQDPGLGLRLIYFSYDVKMKEKGDIPEGYSVSREKKERFSLILESASTNQTSMYLCASRVLDPSTDTQYFGPGTRLTVL.

This clonotype was observed a handful of times. The gene calls are TRBV5-1 and TRBJ1-1, with TRBD1 matching over 11 bases. Trimming at V came to 4 bases and at J to 0 bases, leaving 5 bases not matched to a gene. The CDR3 has 16 amino acids. Germline loops: CDR1 SGHRS, CDR2 YFSETQ. As DNA, the CDR3 is TGCGCCAGCAGCGCCGGACAGGGGGCCATGAACACTGAAGCTTTCTTT. This sequence encodes CASSAGQGAMNTEAFF.

This clonotype was observed many times. The rearrangement links TRBV6-4 to TRBJ1-1; D unresolved. V lost 4 bases, J lost 5 bases, and 14 bases lay in between. Germline values: CDR1 MRHNA, CDR2 SNTAGT. The CDR3 runs to 14 residues. CDR3 protein: CASSVIPGGTEAFF. DNA for the CDR3: TGTGCCAGCAGTGTCATCCCGGGTGGGACTGAAGCTTTCTTT.

This clonotype was seen a handful of times. The chain uses TRBV6-1 and TRBJ2-1; no clear D. V lost 10 bases and J lost 9, with 19 bases in between. The germline gives CDR1 MNHNS, CDR2 SASEGT. The CDR3 is made up of 13 amino acids. The CDR3 here is CATHEVAGREQFF. The CDR3 DNA reads TGTGCCACCCATGAGGTCGCTGGGCGTGAGCAGTTCTTC.

The rearrangement uses TRBV28 and TRBJ2-5; possibly TRBD1 for D (6 bases). The germline V gene has CDR1 MDHEN and CDR2 SYDVKM. The V gene lost 4 bases and the J gene lost 7 bases, with 19 bases spanning the gap. This CDR3 is 15 amino acids long. The CDR3 is CASSYLGAGSWTQYF. The CDR3 DNA reads TGTGCCAGCAGTTACTTGGGGGCCGGCTCTTGGACCCAGTACTTC.

The genes are TRBV5-1 and TRBJ1-4; D is undetermined. The ends were cut back, 2 bases at V and 4 bases at J, with 9 bases in the middle. This CDR3 is built from 14 residues. Germline V gene sequence: CDR1 SGHRS, CDR2 YFSETQ. The DNA for the CDR3 is TGCGCCAGCAGCTTAGATCAAGTTAATGAAAAACTGTTTTTT. The encoded protein is CASSLDQVNEKLFF.

This clonotype was found a few times. This chain uses TRBV25-1 with TRBJ2-7; 11 bases agree with TRBD2. CDR1 and CDR2 (germline): MGHDK, SYGVNS. The CDR3 is made up of 13 amino acids. V was clipped by 6 bases and J by 4 bases; unmatched bases: 2. As DNA, the CDR3 is TGTGCCAGCAGACTAGCGGGAGCTTACGAGCAGTACTTC. Translating it yields CASRLAGAYEQYF.

This clonotype was observed at least ten times. One end of the junction varies from germline; a read error may be responsible. The chain carries TRBV7-7 and TRBJ2-1; 7 nucleotides agree with TRBD1. The CDR3 is made up of 14 amino acids. CDR1 is SSHAT, CDR2 FNYEAQ, per germline (reference sequence). The CDR3 DNA reads as TGTGCTAGCAGCTTAGACAGGGCGTCCAATGAGCAGTTCTTC. This codes for CASSLDRASNEQFF.

The chain recombines TRBV7-8 with TRBJ2-7; a possible D gene is TRBD2 (6 bases). V lost 5 bases and J lost 7, with 15 bases in between. The CDR3 is 13 residues long. The V gene's germline CDR1 is SGHVS and CDR2 FQNEAQ. The DNA for the CDR3 is TGTGCCAGCAGCCCCTCGGGACTCGGGGAGCAGTACTTC. Translating it yields CASSPSGLGEQYF.

The DNA for the CDR3 is TGCAGTGCTAGAGAGCTGACTAGCGGGAAAACCGATGAGCAGTTCTTC. Its translation is CSARELTSGKTDEQFF. This chain links TRBV20-1 with TRBJ2-1; 11 bases align to TRBD2. V lost 0 bases to trimming and J lost 8 bases; unmatched junction nucleotides: 9. In germline, CDR1 is DFQATT, CDR2 SNEGSKA (reference sequence). CDR3 size: 16 residues.

The table lists this clonotype with a few counts. The chain is built from TRBV5-4 and TRBJ2-1; 11 nucleotides line up with TRBD2. The length of the CDR3 is 16 residues. Germline V CDR1 and CDR2: SGHNT, YYREEE (reference sequence). J was trimmed by 8 bases and V by 3 bases; bases with no gene match: 10. The CDR3 DNA reads as TGTGCCAGCAGCTCCACACTAGCGGGAGTAACGGATGAGCAGTTCTTC. As protein: CASSSTLAGVTDEQFF. Supplemented by reference TRBV5-4 and TRBJ2-1, the full variable domain reads ETGVTQSPTHLIKTRGQQVTLRCSSQSGHNTVSWYQQALGQGPQFIFQYYREEENGRGNFPPRFSGLQFPNYSSELNVNALELDDSALYLCASSSTLAGVTDEQFFGPGTRLTVL.

This clonotype was detected a few times. The CDR3 bases are TGCAGTCCCCAGAGCGAAGTAGGGAAATACGATGAGCAGTTCTTC. This codes for CSPQSEVGKYDEQFF. This rearrangement joins TRBV20-1 to TRBJ2-1; no clear D. The CDR3 covers 15 residues. Germline values: CDR1 DFQATT, CDR2 SNEGSKA (reference sequence). V lost 8 bases and J 8 bases, leaving 25 bases between the germline ends.

This clonotype was picked up many times. This chain connects TRBV7-9 to TRBJ2-3; tentatively, D is TRBD1 (5 bases). The CDR3 length is 14 residues. Germline V gene data show CDR1 as SEHNR and CDR2 as FQNEAQ (reference sequence). Trimming shortened V by 4 bases and J by 2 bases, and 10 bases separated the two germline ends. The CDR3 protein is CASSSRASTDTQYF. In DNA form, the CDR3 reads TGTGCCAGCAGCTCCAGGGCCTCCACAGATACGCAGTATTTT.

This clonotype was seen at least ten times. The rearrangement links TRBV7-2 to TRBJ2-3; the match to TRBD2 covers 8 bases. The CDR3 runs to 15 residues. Germline CDR1 is SGHTA and CDR2 is FQGNSA. The V and J ends lost 3 bases and 2 bases, in that order; junction bases with no gene match: 4. The CDR3: CASSFTSGNTDTQYF. CDR3 in DNA: TGTGCCAGCAGCTTTACTAGCGGTAACACAGATACGCAGTATTTT.

The table lists this clonotype with a count of one. J is TRBJ2-1 and V is TRBV11-2; TRBD2 aligns across 10 bases. The CDR3 length is 15 residues. In germline, CDR1 is SGHAT, CDR2 FQNNGV. V was clipped by 5 bases and J by 5 bases; unmatched bases: 6. CDR3 nucleotide sequence: TGTGCCAGCAGCCAGTCCCTAGCGGGGGACAATGAGCAGTTCTTC. Protein sequence: CASSQSLAGDNEQFF.

The chain uses TRBV5-4 and TRBJ1-1; a possible D gene is TRBD1 (6 bases). Per germline, CDR1 SGHNT and CDR2 YYREEE (reference sequence). The CDR3 is made up of 16 amino acids. With 0 bases removed from V and 6 bases from J, the gap between germline ends came to 18 bases. CDR3 sequence: CASSLGVLGALSEAFF. CDR3 nucleotides: TGTGCCAGCAGCTTGGGAGTTTTGGGGGCCCTCTCTGAAGCTTTCTTT.